These 18 T cell receptor beta chains were all obtained from the same sample, sequenced in a study of long-term antiretroviral therapy in people with HIV. A v3.0 immunoSEQ assay was performed at survey level. Some clones are missing from TCRdb's copy, which holds only in-frame ones; the method was immunoSEQ multiplex PCR. The table records about 11,000 clones, about 88% of them present only once. Here the sequenced sample was unsorted PBMCs, taken around 7.2 years after starting antiretroviral therapy. The receptors were sampled from a man in his forties or fifties with HIV.

The V gene is TRBV5-1, the J gene TRBJ2-3, with TRBD2 matching 7 bases. Germline V CDR1 and CDR2: SGHRS, YFSETQ. This CDR3 is 15 amino acids long. The ends lost 0 bases at V and 4 bases at J; junction bases unmatched: 5. The CDR3 coding sequence is TGCGCCAGCAGCTTGGGGTGGACTAGTCCAGATACGCAGTATTTT. Translated: CASSLGWTSPDTQYF.

The count of this clone is one. DNA for the CDR3: TGTGCCAGCAGCGTTGACAGGGTGTGGGGCTACACCTTC. Its translation is CASSVDRVWGYTF. J is TRBJ1-2 and V is TRBV13, with 7 bases matching TRBD1. Germline V gives CDR1 PRHDT, CDR2 FYEKMQ (reference sequence). This CDR3 has 13 amino acids. V gave up 5 bases and J gave up 8 bases; unmatched junction bases: 8.

This chain connects TRBV11-2 to TRBJ2-1; tentative D call: TRBD2 (7 bases). V was clipped by 4 bases and J by 9 bases, with 22 bases between them. Germline V gives CDR1 SGHAT, CDR2 FQNNGV. CDR3 length: 16 amino acids. In DNA, the CDR3 is TGTGCCAGCAGCTCACCTTTGGGGGGGCGCCGGGTTGAGCAGTTCTTC. Protein: CASSSPLGGRRVEQFF.

This chain uses TRBV19 with TRBJ1-2, with 9 bases aligning to TRBD1. V lost 5 bases and J lost 8; bases outside the gene matches: 3. The CDR3 consists of 12 residues. From germline, CDR1 is LNHDA and CDR2 SQIVND (reference sequence). CDR3 nucleotides: TGTGCCAGTAGTGACACAGGGGGCGGCTACACCTTC. Translated: CASSDTGGGYTF.

The genes are TRBV27 and TRBJ1-1; maybe TRBD1 (5 bases). This CDR3 is 14 amino acids long. Between the trimmed V and J ends, which lost 0 bases and 4 bases, there was a span of 9 bases. Germline CDR1 is MNHEY and CDR2 is SMNVEV (reference sequence). Here the CDR3 DNA reads TGTGCCAGCAGTTTATCCGGGGCGGCCACTGAAGCTTTCTTT. Encoded protein: CASSLSGAATEAFF.

This clone was counted a single time. This chain's CDR3 is CASSEWGREGITEAFF. The CDR3 DNA is TGTGCCAGCAGTGAATGGGGGCGTGAAGGGATCACTGAAGCTTTCTTT. The chain recombines TRBV25-1 with TRBJ1-1; possible D gene TRBD1, 6 bases. Per germline, CDR1 MGHDK and CDR2 SYGVNS. The CDR3 has 16 residues. Trimming shortened V by 1 base and J by 4 bases, and 16 bases separated the two germline ends.

This clone was detected only a few times. V usage is TRBV10-1 and J usage is TRBJ2-3; 11 bases fit TRBD2. J lost 5 bases, V lost 2 bases, and 3 bases had no gene match. The CDR3 extends over 15 amino acids. Germline CDR1 is WNHNN and CDR2 is SYGVQD (reference sequence). The CDR3 DNA reads as TGCGCCAGCAGTGAGACTAGCGGGGGAAGAGATACGCAGTATTTT. Its protein is CASSETSGGRDTQYF.

The gene calls are TRBV30 and TRBJ1-6; no clear D gene. The germline V gene encodes CDR1 GTSNPN and CDR2 SVGIG (reference sequence). This CDR3 has 13 residues. The germline V and J ends were trimmed by 2 bases and 7 bases, with 9 bases remaining between them. CDR3 region: CAWSIGPNSPLHF. CDR3 DNA: TGTGCCTGGAGTATCGGACCCAATTCACCCCTCCACTTT. Looking up the rest from reference TRBV30 and TRBJ1-6 gives the full variable domain: SQTIHQWPATLVQPVGSPLSLECTVEGTSNPNLYWYRQAAGRGLQLLFYSVGIGQISSEVPQNLSASRPQDRQFILSSKKLLLSDSGFYLCAWSIGPNSPLHFGNGTRLTVT.

V and J are TRBV30 and TRBJ2-1; 9 bases fit TRBD2. V shed 8 bases and J 7 bases; nucleotides not matched to a gene: 12. Germline CDR1 reads GTSNPN; CDR2 reads SVGIG (reference sequence). The length of the CDR3 is 14 residues. This CDR3 is CASRRSGGRNEQFF. CDR3 sequence (DNA): TGTGCCAGTCGTAGGAGCGGGGGGCGGAATGAGCAGTTCTTC.

The V call is TRBV11-2, the J call TRBJ2-7; 10 positions agree with TRBD2. V was pared by 3 bases and J by 0 bases, with 5 bases of the junction left unmatched. The CDR3 sequence is 16 residues long. Germline V gene lookup returns CDR1 SGHAT and CDR2 FQNNGV. The CDR3 loop reads CASSFPSGGISYEQYF. CDR3 nucleotide sequence: TGTGCCAGCAGCTTCCCTAGCGGGGGCATCTCCTACGAGCAGTACTTC. The variable domain in full, completed from reference TRBV11-2 and TRBJ2-7, reads EAGVAQSPRYKIIEKRQSVAFWCNPISGHATLYWYQQILGQGPKLLIQFQNNGVVDDSQLPKDRFSAERLKGVDSTLKIQPAKLEDSAVYLCASSFPSGGISYEQYFGPGTRLTVT.

The chain carries TRBV10-3 and TRBJ1-2; D call uncertain. V shed 3 bases and J shed 0 bases, with 26 bases lying between them. CDR3 length: 20 residues. Germline V gene lookup returns CDR1 ENHRY and CDR2 SYGVKD. Written as DNA, the CDR3 is TGTGCCATCAGTGACCCTCTATTATCGACTGAGGAACCGCCTAACTATGGCTACACCTTC. Its protein product is CAISDPLLSTEEPPNYGYTF.

Turning to this clone: The junction departs from the called germline gene at one end, perhaps through a read error. The chain couples TRBV13 to TRBJ1-2; the match to TRBD1 covers 9 bases. The germline V gene encodes CDR1 PRHDT and CDR2 FYEKMQ (reference sequence). The CDR3 contains 15 residues. CDR3 nucleotide sequence: TGTGCCAGCAGCTTTGGGACAGGGACCGTCTATCGCTACACCTTC. Residues: CASSFGTGTVYRYTF.

In its sample, this clone was seen once. This sequence joins TRBV2 and TRBJ2-7; 10 bases are shared with TRBD2. V shed 8 bases, J shed 5 bases, and the junction held 12 bases outside the gene matches. The germline V gene has CDR1 SNHLY and CDR2 FYNNEI. This CDR3 spans 15 amino acids. For the CDR3, the DNA is TGTGCCAGCGAGCCCAGCGGGGGGGGTAGCGACGAGCAGTACTTC. Translating it yields CASEPSGGGSDEQYF.

The chain joins TRBV4-2 to TRBJ2-3; 9 positions match TRBD1. CDR1 is LGHNA and CDR2 is YNFKEQ in the germline V gene. The CDR3 sequence is 12 residues long. Germline trimming cut 0 bases from V and 15 bases from J; bases unmatched to any gene: 4. In DNA form, the CDR3 reads TGTGCCAGCAGCCAAGACGGGACAGGGCCTTATTTT. Residues: CASSQDGTGPYF.

The genes are TRBV2 and TRBJ1-5; 9 bases line up with TRBD1. The length of the CDR3 is 16 residues. The germline V gene has CDR1 SNHLY and CDR2 FYNNEI. Trimming at V came to 5 bases and at J to 2 bases, leaving 7 bases not matched to a gene. CDR3 sequence reads: CASSLSWTGGNQPQHF. DNA for the CDR3: TGTGCCAGCAGTCTCTCCTGGACAGGGGGCAATCAGCCCCAGCATTTT.

In regard to this clone: Its ends do not fully match the called genes, so a read error is possible. The chain combines TRBV6-5 with TRBJ2-3, with 10 nucleotides matching TRBD2. From germline, CDR1 is MNHEY and CDR2 SVGAGI. This CDR3 is 16 amino acids long. The CDR3 bases are TGTGCCAGCAGTTGGACTAGCGGTGAGGGCACAGGTACGCAGTATTTT. This codes for CASSWTSGEGTGTQYF.

The chain carries TRBV11-2 and TRBJ1-1; D is perhaps TRBD1 (6 bases). This CDR3 comprises 16 residues. Germline values: CDR1 SGHAT, CDR2 FQNNGV. The germline V and J ends were trimmed by 0 bases and 6 bases, with 17 bases remaining between them. The CDR3 region has the DNA TGTGCCAGCAGCTTAGATATCCAGGGGATAATCGCTGAAGCTTTCTTT. Encoded protein: CASSLDIQGIIAEAFF.

The gene calls are TRBV13 and TRBJ2-1; unclear D gene. The CDR3 contains 13 residues. V was shortened by 2 bases and J by 3 bases, with 5 bases between the two germline ends. CDR1 is PRHDT, CDR2 FYEKMQ, per germline (reference sequence). CDR3 nucleotides: TGTGCCAGCAGCTTAATGGACTACAATGAGCAGTTCTTC. Residues: CASSLMDYNEQFF.